These 8 T cell receptor beta chains were sequenced from one sample in a study of T cell responses to AZD1222 COVID-19 vaccine. The table came from immunoSEQ multiplex PCR; TCRdb's copy has only in-frame clones and leaves some out. The top ten clones hold roughly 25% of a sample with 150,000 to 200,000 clones, 88% of them seen once. This sample comprised peripheral blood, obtained 28 days after the second AZD1222 dose. The receptors were gathered from an adult who received the AZD1222 COVID-19 vaccine.

This rearrangement joins TRBV7-3 to TRBJ2-5; D not resolved. The germline CDR1 and CDR2 sequences are SGHTA and FQGTGA. V gave up 2 bases and J gave up 5 bases, with 9 bases separating them. This CDR3 region has 13 residues. This chain's CDR3 is CASSLGPTETQYF. CDR3 DNA: TGTGCCAGCAGCTTAGGCCCCACCGAGACCCAGTACTTC.

This clone was seen a single time. The V call is TRBV18, the J call TRBJ2-7; D is perhaps TRBD2 (6 bases). The germline V gene has CDR1 KGHSH and CDR2 LQKENI. This CDR3 is 20 amino acids long. Trimming shortened V by 4 bases and J by 0 bases, and 28 bases separated the two germline ends. The CDR3 DNA follows: TGTGCCAGCTCACGATTCAACGTGGTGGGTCGCGGGGAGGACTCCTACGAGCAGTACTTC. Translation gives CASSRFNVVGRGEDSYEQYF. Together with reference TRBV18 and TRBJ2-7, the CDR3 gives the full variable domain: NAGVMQNPRHLVRRRGQEARLRCSPMKGHSHVYWYRQLPEEGLKFMVYLQKENIIDESGMPKERFSAEFPKEGPSILRIQQVVRGDSAAYFCASSRFNVVGRGEDSYEQYFGPGTRLTVT.

The chain employs TRBV19 and TRBJ1-1; TRBD1 might be the D (5 bases). The CDR3 consists of 14 residues. Trimming left V 3 bases short and J 7 bases short, with 15 bases between. Germline values: CDR1 LNHDA, CDR2 SQIVND (reference sequence). In DNA form, the CDR3 reads TGTGCCAGTAGTATGTTCTTCAGGGAAGATGAAGCTTTCTTT. Residues: CASSMFFREDEAFF.

The chain combines TRBV4-2 with TRBJ2-2; 10 bases are shared with TRBD2. This CDR3 spans 17 amino acids. V trimming: 1 base; J trimming: 7 bases; junction bases outside the gene matches: 9. Germline-derived CDR1 and CDR2 are LGHNA and YNFKEQ. CDR3 in amino acids: CASSQGVSGRPGGELFF. CDR3 in DNA: TGTGCCAGCAGCCAAGGTGTTAGCGGGAGGCCAGGCGGGGAGCTGTTTTTT.

This clone has just one count. Here the CDR3 DNA reads TGCGCCAGCAGCCAAGATTCAGCCTACGAGCAGTACTTC. Translating gives CASSQDSAYEQYF. The genes are TRBV4-3 and TRBJ2-7; D is undetermined. CDR1 is LGHNA and CDR2 is YSLEER in the germline V gene. Trimming stripped 0 bases from V and 2 bases from J, with 5 bases between. CDR3 length: 13 residues.

A few counts support this clone. The rearrangement links TRBV3-1 (or the pseudogene TRBV3-2) to TRBJ1-1, with 8 bases aligning to TRBD1. Losses at the gene ends were 1 base for V and 1 base for J; bases not matched to a gene: 2. This CDR3 region has 15 residues. Germline V gene data show CDR1 as LGHDT and CDR2 as YNNKEL (reference sequence). The CDR3 DNA is TGTGCCAGCAGCCAAGCCGGGACAGGGAACACTGAAGCTTTCTTT. The encoded protein is CASSQAGTGNTEAFF.

This chain connects TRBV21-1 to TRBJ2-2; the table's D gene call, TRBD1, was not cross checked with the DNA. TRBV21-1 is marked as a pseudogene. The CDR3 has 12 amino acids. The CDR3 DNA sequence: TGTAGACAGGGGCGGGACACCGGGGAGCTGTTTTTT. It is translated as CRQGRDTGELFF.

The V and J genes are TRBV5-6 and TRBJ2-7, with TRBD2 matching over 7 bases. The length of the CDR3 is 16 residues. CDR1 SGHDT and CDR2 YYEEEE come from the germline V gene. The V segment lost 3 bases and the J segment 4 bases; nucleotides outside the gene matches: 13. The CDR3 sequence is CASSSPPVGREYEQYF. As DNA, the CDR3 is TGTGCCAGCAGCTCTCCCCCGGTGGGGAGGGAGTACGAGCAGTACTTC.